This TCR beta chain was found in a study of blood T cell repertoires in COVID-19. Study at large: Samples representing acute and convalescent COVID-19 were sourced from the United States, Italy and Spain. The cDNA or gDNA used as material had been derived from T cells, B-cell-depleted T cells, or PBMCs.

Germline CDR1 KGHDR, CDR2 SFDVKD. CDR3 length equals 15 residues. V lost 4 bases to trimming and J lost 0 bases, with 6 bases between them. Original handling: Nucleated cell counts were estimated from reference gene primer amplification. Produced via immunoSEQ multiplex PCR; TCRdb's table is partial and in-frame only. V, J and clone size derive from that table, while D and trimming were established from the DNA sequence. This sample has around 250,000 clones, with 86% found just once. Sequencing was done on a sample of peripheral blood. This sequence was found in a man in his 60s with acute or convalescent COVID-19. This chain uses TRBV24-1 with TRBJ2-6; perhaps TRBD2 as D (6 bases). CDR3 sequence reads: CATSEGGSGANVLTF. The CDR3 DNA reads as TGTGCCACCAGTGAGGGGGGCTCTGGGGCCAACGTCCTGACTTTC.